This T cell receptor beta chain is from a study of breast tumors, draining lymph nodes, adjacent tissues. In TCRdb, the multiplex PCR reads were re-called with MiXCR into one record per CDR3 protein. The table lists approximately 300,000 distinct CDR3 sequences, around 31% of them singletons. As regards this clonotype: Its antigen is undetermined. It may be a read error: a sequence one base away is much more abundant. This CDR3 fails to terminate in the conserved phenylalanine or tryptophan, so it likely reflects a read error.

General study points: Tumor and nontumor repertoires were significantly more similar in luminal-like than in basal-like breast cancer.

Axillary draining lymph nodes of breast cancer patients supplied the node samples. V lost 3 bases, J lost 5 bases, and 8 bases lay in between. The CDR3 runs 12 residues. Per germline, CDR1 SGHAT and CDR2 FQDESV (reference sequence). The sequence came from a female donor with breast cancer. Some clones in this sample may be carry-over from other donors' samples. V gene TRBV11-1 combines with J gene TRBJ2-7; a weak D match, TRBD1 (5 bases). The sample comprised axillary lymph node tissue. The CDR3 here is CASSFAGNEQYL. The CDR3 DNA is TGTGCCAGCAGCTTTGCAGGGAACGAGCAGTACCTC.